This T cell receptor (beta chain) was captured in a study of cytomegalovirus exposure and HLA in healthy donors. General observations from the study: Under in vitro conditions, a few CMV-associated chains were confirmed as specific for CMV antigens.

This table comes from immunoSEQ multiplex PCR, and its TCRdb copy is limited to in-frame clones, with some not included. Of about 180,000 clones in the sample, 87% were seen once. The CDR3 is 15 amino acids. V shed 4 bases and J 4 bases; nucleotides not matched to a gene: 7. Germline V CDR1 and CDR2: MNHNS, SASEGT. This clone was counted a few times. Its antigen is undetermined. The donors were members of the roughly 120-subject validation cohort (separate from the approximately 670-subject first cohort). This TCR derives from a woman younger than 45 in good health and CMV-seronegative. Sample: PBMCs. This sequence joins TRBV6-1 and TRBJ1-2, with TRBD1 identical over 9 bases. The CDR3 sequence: CASSVTGGASYGYTF. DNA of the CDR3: TGTGCCAGCAGTGTAACAGGGGGCGCGTCCTATGGCTACACCTTC.